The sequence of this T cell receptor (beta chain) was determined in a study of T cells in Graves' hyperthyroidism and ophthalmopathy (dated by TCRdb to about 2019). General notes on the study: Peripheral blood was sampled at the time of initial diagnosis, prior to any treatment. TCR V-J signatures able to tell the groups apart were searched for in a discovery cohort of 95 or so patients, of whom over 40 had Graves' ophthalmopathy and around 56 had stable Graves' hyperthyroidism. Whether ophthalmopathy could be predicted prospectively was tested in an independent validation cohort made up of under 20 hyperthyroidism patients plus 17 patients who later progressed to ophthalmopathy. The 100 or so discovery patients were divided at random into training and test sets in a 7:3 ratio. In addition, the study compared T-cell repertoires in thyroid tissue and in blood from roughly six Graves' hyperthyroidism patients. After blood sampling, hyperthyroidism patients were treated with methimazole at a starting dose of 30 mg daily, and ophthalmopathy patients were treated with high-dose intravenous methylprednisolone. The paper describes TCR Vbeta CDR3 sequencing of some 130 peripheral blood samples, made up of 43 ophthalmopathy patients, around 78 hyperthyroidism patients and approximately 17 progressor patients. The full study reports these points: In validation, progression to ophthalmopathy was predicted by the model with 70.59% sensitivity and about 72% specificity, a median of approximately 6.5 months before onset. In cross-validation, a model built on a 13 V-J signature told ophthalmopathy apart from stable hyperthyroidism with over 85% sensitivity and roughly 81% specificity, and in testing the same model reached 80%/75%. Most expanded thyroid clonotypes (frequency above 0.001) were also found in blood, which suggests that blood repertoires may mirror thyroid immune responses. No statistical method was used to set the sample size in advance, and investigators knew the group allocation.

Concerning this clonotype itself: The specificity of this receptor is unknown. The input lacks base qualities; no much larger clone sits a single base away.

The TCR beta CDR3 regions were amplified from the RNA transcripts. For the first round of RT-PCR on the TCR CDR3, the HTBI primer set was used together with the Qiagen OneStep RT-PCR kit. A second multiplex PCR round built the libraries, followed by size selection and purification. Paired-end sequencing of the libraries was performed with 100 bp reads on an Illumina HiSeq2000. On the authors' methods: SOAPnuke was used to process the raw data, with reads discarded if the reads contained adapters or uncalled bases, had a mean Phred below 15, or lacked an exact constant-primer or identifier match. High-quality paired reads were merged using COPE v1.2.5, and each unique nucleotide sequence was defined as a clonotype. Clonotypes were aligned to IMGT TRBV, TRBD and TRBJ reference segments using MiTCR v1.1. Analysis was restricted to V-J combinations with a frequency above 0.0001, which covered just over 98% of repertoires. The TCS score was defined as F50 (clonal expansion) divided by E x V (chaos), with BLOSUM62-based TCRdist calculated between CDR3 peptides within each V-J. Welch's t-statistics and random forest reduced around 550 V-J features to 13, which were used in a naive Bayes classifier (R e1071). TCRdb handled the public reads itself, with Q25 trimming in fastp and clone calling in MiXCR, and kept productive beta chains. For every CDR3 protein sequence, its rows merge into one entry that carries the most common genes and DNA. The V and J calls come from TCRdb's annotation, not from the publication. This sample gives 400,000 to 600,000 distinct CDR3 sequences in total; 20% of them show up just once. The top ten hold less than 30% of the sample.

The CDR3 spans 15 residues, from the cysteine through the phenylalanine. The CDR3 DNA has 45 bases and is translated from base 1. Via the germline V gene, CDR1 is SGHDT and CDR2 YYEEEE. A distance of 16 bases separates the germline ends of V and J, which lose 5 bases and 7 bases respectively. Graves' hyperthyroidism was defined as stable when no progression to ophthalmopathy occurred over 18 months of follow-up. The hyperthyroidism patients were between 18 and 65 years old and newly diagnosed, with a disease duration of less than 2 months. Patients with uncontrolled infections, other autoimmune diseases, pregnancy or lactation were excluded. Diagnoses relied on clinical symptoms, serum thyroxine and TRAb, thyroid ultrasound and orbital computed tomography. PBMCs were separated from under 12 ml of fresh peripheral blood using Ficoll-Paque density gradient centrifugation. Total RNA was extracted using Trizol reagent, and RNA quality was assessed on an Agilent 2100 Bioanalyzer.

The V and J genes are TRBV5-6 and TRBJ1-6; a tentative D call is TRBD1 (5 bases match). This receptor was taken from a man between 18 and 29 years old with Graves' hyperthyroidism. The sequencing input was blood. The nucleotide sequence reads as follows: TGTGCCAGCAGGCCGGGACGGTGGGCGAATTCACCCCTCCACTTT. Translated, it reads CASRPGRWANSPLHF.